This TCR beta chain is from a study of metastatic and nonmetastatic thyroid tumors. Study-wide context: Malignant thyroid and benign thyroid patients provided blood and tumor or nodule tissue whose repertoires were compared. General study results and limits: According to reports, the diversity of TCR beta was significantly higher in malignant thyroid tumors than in benign nodules, and this held in both blood and tumor samples.

To note about this clone: Its antigen is currently unknown. A much larger clone lies one base from this, so it may be a read error.

Germline V gene lookup returns CDR1 LGHNA and CDR2 YNFKEQ. The J segment lost 4 bases and the V segment lost 4 bases, leaving 11 bases of the junction unmatched. CDR3 length: 17 amino acids. Each patient went into thyroid surgery without having received any treatment. Source study methods: Differences in CDR3 between clinicopathological groups were drawn on to build a classifier intended to discriminate distant-metastatic papillary thyroid cancer patients. TCRdb reanalyzed the PCR reads with MiXCR. The V and J calls were determined by TCRdb, not by the authors. The table lists 15,000 or so clones, 34% of them singletons.

The chain recombines TRBV4-2 with TRBJ2-5; 11 nucleotides agree with TRBD2. This clonotype was obtained from a female donor with papillary thyroid cancer or a benign thyroid nodule (not recorded which). Some clones in this sample may be carry-over from other donors' samples. The sequencing input was tumor tissue. CDR3 residues: CASSRRPSGGSSETQYF. The DNA of the CDR3 is TGTGCCAGCAGCCGCAGACCTAGCGGGGGGTCGTCAGAGACCCAGTACTTC.